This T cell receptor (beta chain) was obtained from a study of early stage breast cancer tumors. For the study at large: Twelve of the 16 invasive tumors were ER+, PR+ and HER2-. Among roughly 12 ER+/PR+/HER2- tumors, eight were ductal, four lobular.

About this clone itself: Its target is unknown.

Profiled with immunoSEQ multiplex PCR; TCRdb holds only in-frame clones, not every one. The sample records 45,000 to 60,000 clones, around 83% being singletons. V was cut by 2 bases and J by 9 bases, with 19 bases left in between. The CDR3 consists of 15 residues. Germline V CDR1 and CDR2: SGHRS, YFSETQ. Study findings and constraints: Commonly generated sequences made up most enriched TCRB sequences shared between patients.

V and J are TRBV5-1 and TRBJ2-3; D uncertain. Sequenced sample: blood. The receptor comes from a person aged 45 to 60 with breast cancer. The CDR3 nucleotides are TGCGCCAGCAGCTTAGCCGGCAGTGTGCCGTCAACGCAGTATTTT. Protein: CASSLAGSVPSTQYF.